This T cell receptor (beta chain) was obtained from a study of blood T cell repertoires in COVID-19. Looking at the study overall: Sources were T cells, B-cell-depleted T cells, or PBMCs; the material itself was cDNA or gDNA.

In the study's own analysis: Reference gene primers were amplified, and this amplification served to estimate nucleated cell counts. TCRdb's copy holds only in-frame clones and misses some; the assay was immunoSEQ multiplex PCR. V and J calls plus clone size are reproduced from that table; the DNA served to infer D and trimming. Of fewer than 400,000 clones listed, 85% to 90% are singletons. This CDR3 contains 19 residues. V shed 4 bases, J shed 4 bases, and the junction held 16 bases outside the gene matches. The V gene's germline CDR1 is SGDLS and CDR2 YYNGEE. The sequence was collected from a woman in her forties or fifties who had recovered from COVID-19. The chain has TRBV9 and TRBJ2-6; 8 bases are shared with TRBD2. Sequenced sample: PBMCs or T cells enriched from blood (not recorded which). The CDR3 DNA is TGTGCCAGCAGCTCGAGGAGAGCGGGGGAGACGGTCGGGGCCAACGTCCTGACTTTC. Translated: CASSSRRAGETVGANVLTF. Using reference TRBV9 and TRBJ2-6 for the parts outside the CDR3, the full variable domain is DSGVTQTPKHLITATGQRVTLRCSPRSGDLSVYWYQQSLDQGLQFLIQYYNGEERAKGNILERFSAQQFPDLHSELNLSSLELGDSALYFCASSSRRAGETVGANVLTFGAGSRLTVL.